The 8 T cell receptor beta chains below all came from one sample that was sequenced in a study of shared clonotypes between healthy human individuals. The protocol was immunoSEQ multiplex PCR, while the TCRdb copy is restricted to in-frame clones and leaves out a portion. This sample has some 2,400,000 clones, with 90% to 97% found just once. Sequencing was performed on naive CD4+ T cells sorted from blood. Noted subset: CD45RA+ positively selected. The receptors here all came from a young man in good health.

This chain connects TRBV6-6 to TRBJ2-7, with D possibly TRBD1 on 7 matching bases. The CDR3 consists of 15 residues. Per the germline V gene, CDR1 is MNHNY and CDR2 is SVGAGI (reference sequence). Trimming took off 5 bases at V and 4 bases at J, with 18 bases between the two ends. CDR3 residues: CASSLRGDPIYEQYF. CDR3 in DNA: TGTGCCAGCAGTCTCAGGGGGGATCCCATTTACGAGCAGTACTTC.

V gene TRBV7-6 combines with J gene TRBJ1-2; D is uncertain. The CDR3 loop spans 15 amino acids. Germline V gene data show CDR1 as SGHVS and CDR2 as FNYEAQ. Between the trimmed V and J ends, which lost 5 bases and 3 bases, there was a span of 16 bases. CDR3 amino acids: CASSPRMSRDYGYTF. CDR3 coding DNA: TGTGCCAGCAGCCCCAGGATGAGCCGAGACTATGGCTACACCTTC. Looking up the rest from reference TRBV7-6 and TRBJ1-2 gives the full variable domain: GAGVSQSPRYKVTKRGQDVALRCDPISGHVSLYWYRQALGQGPEFLTYFNYEAQQDKSGLPNDRFSAERPEGSISTLTIQRTEQRDSAMYRCASSPRMSRDYGYTFGSGTRLTVV.

V gene TRBV5-5 combines with J gene TRBJ2-7; D is uncertain. V was trimmed by 4 bases and J by 7 bases, leaving 12 bases between them. The CDR3 length is 12 residues. CDR1 and CDR2 from the germline V gene are SGHKS and YYEKEE (reference sequence). CDR3 residues: CASSTPLREQYF. Here the CDR3 DNA reads TGTGCCAGCAGCACCCCCCTCAGGGAGCAGTACTTC.

V usage is TRBV30 and J usage is TRBJ2-2, with 13 positions matching TRBD2. The CDR3 consists of 16 residues. CDR1 and CDR2 (germline): GTSNPN, SVGIG (reference sequence). With 1 base clipped from V and 4 bases from J, the junction kept 3 bases outside the gene matches. The DNA for the CDR3 is TGTGCCTGGAGTGACGGACTAGCGGGAGCCACCGGGGAGCTGTTTTTT. It yields the protein CAWSDGLAGATGELFF.

The chain joins TRBV4-1 to TRBJ2-1, with D possibly TRBD2 on 7 matching bases. The CDR3 length is 16 residues. The germline V gene encodes CDR1 MGHRA and CDR2 YSYEKL. Between the trimmed V and J ends, which lost 1 base and 10 bases, there was a span of 20 bases. As DNA, the CDR3 is TGCGCCAGCAGCCAAGTGGGGGGCGGGGGCCGCCGGGAGCAGTTCTTC. Its protein is CASSQVGGGGRREQFF.

The chain carries TRBV6-1 and TRBJ2-1; the match to TRBD2 covers 13 bases. This CDR3 contains 15 residues. Per the germline V gene, CDR1 is MNHNS and CDR2 is SASEGT. The V segment lost 7 bases and the J segment 6 bases; nucleotides outside the gene matches: 6. The CDR3 DNA reads as TGTGCCAGCATTGAGGGACTAGCGGGGATCAATGAGCAGTTCTTC. Translating it yields CASIEGLAGINEQFF.

V usage is TRBV28 and J usage is TRBJ2-1, with D tentatively TRBD2 (6 bases). Trimming took 4 bases from V and 10 from J, leaving 23 bases between them. Per the germline V gene, CDR1 is MDHEN and CDR2 is SYDVKM. The CDR3 totals 16 residues. CDR3 nucleotide sequence: TGTGCCAGCAGTTCGGGTGGCGGGAAGATTTCAGTAGAGCAGTTCTTC. Its protein is CASSSGGGKISVEQFF.

This chain joins TRBV5-1 and TRBJ1-1; D remains ambiguous. CDR1 SGHRS and CDR2 YFSETQ come from the germline V gene. This CDR3 has 16 residues. V was cut by 0 bases and J by 3 bases, with 15 bases left in between. CDR3 amino acids: CASSLGGAQKDTEAFF. CDR3 DNA sequence: TGCGCCAGCAGCTTGGGAGGCGCCCAGAAGGACACTGAAGCTTTCTTT.